The next 14 T cell receptor beta chains were all read from a single sample in a study of blood T cell repertoires in COVID-19. Assay used: immunoSEQ multiplex PCR; TCRdb lists only in-frame clones, some missing. This sample has 150,000 or so clones, with roughly 80% found just once. The sample was peripheral blood. Source of these receptors: an elderly woman with acute or convalescent COVID-19.

V is TRBV6-5 and J is TRBJ1-2; 7 nucleotides line up with TRBD1. Germline V gene sequence: CDR1 MNHEY, CDR2 SVGAGI. Losses at the gene ends were 6 bases for V and 4 bases for J; bases not matched to a gene: 8. This CDR3 region has 14 residues. CDR3 coding DNA: TGTGCCAGCAGAAAAGGGGGCGTTAGCTATGGCTACACCTTC. Its protein is CASRKGGVSYGYTF.

As regards this clone: Other DNA sequences from this sample encode an identical CDR3 as well. The chain combines TRBV10-1 with TRBJ1-2; D remains unclear. Trimming took 0 bases from V and 4 from J, leaving 6 bases between them. The CDR3 sequence is 13 residues long. Germline CDR1 and CDR2: WNHNN and SYGVQD (reference sequence). The CDR3 DNA reads as TGCGCCAGCAGTGAGTCGGGCACCTATGGCTACACCTTC. It translates to CASSESGTYGYTF.

The chain couples TRBV10-1 to TRBJ1-5, with 9 bases matching TRBD1. Germline lookup yields CDR1 WNHNN and CDR2 SYGVQD (reference sequence). This CDR3 is 19 amino acids long. J lost 2 bases, V lost 0 bases, and 11 bases had no gene match. CDR3 coding DNA: TGCGCCAGCAGTGAGTCGGACAGGGGATGGCCCAGGGGCAATCAGCCCCAGCATTTT. Amino acid sequence: CASSESDRGWPRGNQPQHF.

The rearrangement uses TRBV7-8 and TRBJ2-2; the match to TRBD1 covers 10 bases. There are 17 residues in the CDR3. J gave up 4 bases and V 7 bases, and 12 bases lay outside the gene matches. In germline, CDR1 is SGHVS, CDR2 FQNEAQ. In DNA, the CDR3 is TGTGCCAGCACCTCTAGGGGGGGACAGGGGATCACCGGGGAGCTGTTTTTT. Translating gives CASTSRGGQGITGELFF.

V usage is TRBV7-9 and J usage is TRBJ1-1; 7 bases are a match to TRBD1. CDR3 length: 15 residues. In germline, CDR1 is SEHNR, CDR2 FQNEAQ (reference sequence). V lost 1 base to trimming and J lost 5 bases; unmatched junction nucleotides: 7. The CDR3 here is CASSLGEVRGTEAFF. The CDR3 nucleotides are TGTGCCAGCAGCTTAGGGGAGGTCAGGGGGACTGAAGCTTTCTTT.

The chain is built from TRBV6-2 or TRBV6-3 and TRBJ1-5, with TRBD1 identical over 9 bases. The CDR3 loop spans 16 amino acids. CDR1 and CDR2 (germline): MNHEY, SVGEGT. V shed 2 bases and J 0 bases; nucleotides not matched to a gene: 2. The CDR3 spells CASSYPGQGSNQPQHF. The DNA for the CDR3 is TGTGCCAGCAGTTACCCGGGACAGGGTAGCAATCAGCCCCAGCATTTT.

In this sample, this clone turned up a few times. V is TRBV4-1 and J is TRBJ2-7, with TRBD2 as a possible D gene (6 bases). The CDR3 is 15 residues long. The germline V gene has CDR1 MGHRA and CDR2 YSYEKL. Trimming shortened V by 0 bases and J by 3 bases, and 12 bases separated the two germline ends. The CDR3 loop is CASSQDEGLIYEQYF. The CDR3 DNA reads as TGCGCCAGCAGCCAAGATGAGGGACTTATCTACGAGCAGTACTTC.

The sample holds a few counts of this clone. The chain uses TRBV5-4 and TRBJ2-2, with D possibly matching TRBD1 (6 bases). In germline, CDR1 is SGHNT, CDR2 YYREEE (reference sequence). The CDR3 extends over 15 amino acids. Deletions cut 2 bases from V and 5 bases from J, with 13 bases between. The CDR3: CASSLPGQKTGELFF. The CDR3 DNA is TGTGCCAGCAGCTTACCGGGACAAAAAACCGGGGAGCTGTTTTTT. Filled out from reference TRBV5-4 and TRBJ2-2, the complete variable domain reads ETGVTQSPTHLIKTRGQQVTLRCSSQSGHNTVSWYQQALGQGPQFIFQYYREEENGRGNFPPRFSGLQFPNYSSELNVNALELDDSALYLCASSLPGQKTGELFFGEGSRLTVL.

This chain uses TRBV18 with TRBJ2-7, with 12 bases identical to TRBD1. The CDR3 sequence is 16 residues long. Germline V gives CDR1 KGHSH, CDR2 LQKENI. Losses at the gene ends were 2 bases for V and 5 bases for J; bases not matched to a gene: 7. The CDR3, as DNA: TGTGCCAGCTCACCAAACCTCGGGACAGGGGGCGACGAGCAGTACTTC. It translates to CASSPNLGTGGDEQYF.

This chain links TRBV6-4 with TRBJ2-3; perhaps TRBD1 as D (6 bases). CDR1 and CDR2 from the germline V gene are MRHNA and SNTAGT. Trimming stripped 2 bases from V and 5 bases from J, with 14 bases between. The CDR3 sequence is 15 residues long. CDR3 in amino acids: CASSDRETGRDTQYF. The CDR3 coding sequence is TGTGCCAGCAGTGACCGAGAAACAGGGAGAGATACGCAGTATTTT.

The V call is TRBV5-1, the J call TRBJ1-1, with 8 bases that match TRBD1. Germline V gene sequence: CDR1 SGHRS, CDR2 YFSETQ. The CDR3 totals 11 residues. J gave up 8 bases and V 4 bases, and 1 base lay outside the gene matches. The CDR3 coding sequence is TGCGCCAGCAGCCGGGACAGGGAAGCTTTCTTT. Amino acid sequence: CASSRDREAFF. Full variable domain (rest looked up from reference TRBV5-1 and TRBJ1-1): KAGVTQTPRYLIKTRGQQVTLSCSPISGHRSVSWYQQTPGQGLQFLFEYFSETQRNKGNFPGRFSGRQFSNSRSEMNVSTLELGDSALYLCASSRDREAFFGQGTRLTVV.

In nucleotides, the CDR3 is TGTGCCAGCTCAGACGGGACACCCTGGGACACTGAAGCTTTCTTT. Amino acids: CASSDGTPWDTEAFF. The chain links TRBV18 to TRBJ1-1, with D possibly matching TRBD1 (6 bases). The CDR3 has 15 amino acids. CDR1 is KGHSH and CDR2 is LQKENI in the germline V gene. V lost 5 bases and J 3 bases, leaving 16 bases between the germline ends.

This chain links TRBV4-1 with TRBJ1-5, with D unresolved. Trimming removed 4 bases from V and 6 bases from J, with 16 bases in between. Looked up from germline, CDR1 is MGHRA and CDR2 is YSYEKL. CDR3 length: 15 amino acids. The DNA for the CDR3 is TGCGCCAGCAGCCCTAAGGAAGGGAGGGTTCAGCCCCAGCATTTT. Protein: CASSPKEGRVQPQHF.

Turning to this clone: In the same sample, other DNA sequences code for this CDR3. The rearrangement uses TRBV21-1 and TRBJ1-1; TRBD1 reflects the table's D call only, with no check against the DNA. TRBV21-1 is listed as a pseudogene. This CDR3 contains 14 residues. This CDR3 reads CASSRDRTNTEAFF. CDR3 in DNA: TGTGCCAGCAGCCGGGACAGAACGAACACTGAAGCCTTCTTT.